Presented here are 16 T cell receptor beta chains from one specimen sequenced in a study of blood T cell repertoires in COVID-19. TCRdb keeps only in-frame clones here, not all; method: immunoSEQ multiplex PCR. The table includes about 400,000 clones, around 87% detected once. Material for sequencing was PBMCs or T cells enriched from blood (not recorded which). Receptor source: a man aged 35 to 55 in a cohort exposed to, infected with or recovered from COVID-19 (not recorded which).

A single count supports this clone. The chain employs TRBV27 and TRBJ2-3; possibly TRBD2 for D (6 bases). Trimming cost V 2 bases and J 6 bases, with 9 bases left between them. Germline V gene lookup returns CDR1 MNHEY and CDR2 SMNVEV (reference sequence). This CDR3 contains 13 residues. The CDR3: CASSLRGSDTQYF. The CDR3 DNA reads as TGTGCCAGCAGTTTACGGGGGTCGGATACGCAGTATTTT.

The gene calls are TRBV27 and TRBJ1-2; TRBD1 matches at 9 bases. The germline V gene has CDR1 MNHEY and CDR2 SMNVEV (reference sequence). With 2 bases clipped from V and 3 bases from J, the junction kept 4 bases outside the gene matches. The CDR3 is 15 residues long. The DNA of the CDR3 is TGTGCCAGCAGTTTACACCGGGACAGGGACTATGGCTACACCTTC. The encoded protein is CASSLHRDRDYGYTF.

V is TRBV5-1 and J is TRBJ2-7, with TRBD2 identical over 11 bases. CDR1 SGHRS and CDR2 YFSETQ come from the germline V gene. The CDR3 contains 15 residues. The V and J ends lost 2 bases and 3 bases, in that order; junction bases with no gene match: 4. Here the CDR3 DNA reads TGCGCCAGCAGCTTACTAGCGGGAGTTATCTACGAGCAGTACTTC. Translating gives CASSLLAGVIYEQYF. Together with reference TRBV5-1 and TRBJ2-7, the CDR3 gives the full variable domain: KAGVTQTPRYLIKTRGQQVTLSCSPISGHRSVSWYQQTPGQGLQFLFEYFSETQRNKGNFPGRFSGRQFSNSRSEMNVSTLELGDSALYLCASSLLAGVIYEQYFGPGTRLTVT.

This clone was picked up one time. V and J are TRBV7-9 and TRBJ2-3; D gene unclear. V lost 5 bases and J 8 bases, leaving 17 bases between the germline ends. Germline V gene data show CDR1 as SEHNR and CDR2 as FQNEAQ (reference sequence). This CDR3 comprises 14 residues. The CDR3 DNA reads TGTGCCAGCAGCCCCGCGAACTTGACTGGTACGCAGTATTTT. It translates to CASSPANLTGTQYF.

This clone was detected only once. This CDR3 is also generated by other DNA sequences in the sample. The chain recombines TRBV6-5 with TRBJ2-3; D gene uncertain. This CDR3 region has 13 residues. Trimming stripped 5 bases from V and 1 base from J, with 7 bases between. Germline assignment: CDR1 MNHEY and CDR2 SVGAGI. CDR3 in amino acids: CASSTPGTDTQYF. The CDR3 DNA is TGTGCCAGCAGTACCCCGGGCACAGATACGCAGTATTTT.

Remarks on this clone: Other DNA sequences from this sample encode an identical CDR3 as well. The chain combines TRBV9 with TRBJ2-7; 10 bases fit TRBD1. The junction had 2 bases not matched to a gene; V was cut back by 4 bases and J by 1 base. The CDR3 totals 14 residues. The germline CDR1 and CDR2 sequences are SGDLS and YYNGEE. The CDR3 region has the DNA TGTGCCAGCAGCCGGGGACAGGGGTCCTACGAGCAGTACTTC. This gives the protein CASSRGQGSYEQYF.

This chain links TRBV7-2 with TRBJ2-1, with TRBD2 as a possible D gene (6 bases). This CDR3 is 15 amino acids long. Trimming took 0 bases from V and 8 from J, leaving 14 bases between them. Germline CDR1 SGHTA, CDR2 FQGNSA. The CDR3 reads CASSLAWRGLDEQFF. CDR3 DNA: TGTGCCAGCAGCTTAGCATGGAGGGGTCTGGATGAGCAGTTCTTC.

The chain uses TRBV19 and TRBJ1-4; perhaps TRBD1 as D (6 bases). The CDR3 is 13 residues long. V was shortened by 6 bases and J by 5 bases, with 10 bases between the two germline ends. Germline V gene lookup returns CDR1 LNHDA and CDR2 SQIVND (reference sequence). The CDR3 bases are TGTGCCAGTAGCGACAGGCCAAATGAAAAACTGTTTTTT. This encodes CASSDRPNEKLFF.

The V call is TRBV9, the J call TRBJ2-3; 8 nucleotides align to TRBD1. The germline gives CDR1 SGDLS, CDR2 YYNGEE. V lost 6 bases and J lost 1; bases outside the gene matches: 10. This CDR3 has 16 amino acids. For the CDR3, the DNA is TGTGCCAGCAACAAACAGGGGGTGCTTGGCACAGATACGCAGTATTTT. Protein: CASNKQGVLGTDTQYF.

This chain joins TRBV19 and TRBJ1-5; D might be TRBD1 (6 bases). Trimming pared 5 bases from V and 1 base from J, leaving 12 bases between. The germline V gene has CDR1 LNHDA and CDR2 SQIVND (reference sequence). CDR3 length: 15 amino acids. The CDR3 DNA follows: TGTGCCAGTAGTTCAGCTCAGGGGAGCAATCAGCCCCAGCATTTT. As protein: CASSSAQGSNQPQHF.

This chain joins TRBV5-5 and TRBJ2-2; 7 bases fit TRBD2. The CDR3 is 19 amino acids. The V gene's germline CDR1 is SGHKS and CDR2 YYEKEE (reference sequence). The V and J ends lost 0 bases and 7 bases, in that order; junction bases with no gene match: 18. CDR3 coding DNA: TGTGCCAGCAGCTTGGCCAACTCACACCCAGCAGGGAGGGACGGGGAGCTGTTTTTT. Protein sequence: CASSLANSHPAGRDGELFF.

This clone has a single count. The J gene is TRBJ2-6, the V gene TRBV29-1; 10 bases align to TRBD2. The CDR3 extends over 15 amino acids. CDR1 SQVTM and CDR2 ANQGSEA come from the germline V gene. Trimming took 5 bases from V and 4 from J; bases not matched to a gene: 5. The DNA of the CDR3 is TGCAGCGTTTATACTAGCGGGAAAGGGGCCAACGTCCTGACTTTC. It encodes CSVYTSGKGANVLTF.

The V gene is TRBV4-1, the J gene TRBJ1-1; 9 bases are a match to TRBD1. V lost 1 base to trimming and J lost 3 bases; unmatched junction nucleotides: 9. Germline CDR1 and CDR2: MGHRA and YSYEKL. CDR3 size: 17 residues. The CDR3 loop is CASSQGNRGPGDTEAFF. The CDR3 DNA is TGCGCCAGCAGCCAAGGGAACAGGGGGCCAGGGGACACTGAAGCTTTCTTT.

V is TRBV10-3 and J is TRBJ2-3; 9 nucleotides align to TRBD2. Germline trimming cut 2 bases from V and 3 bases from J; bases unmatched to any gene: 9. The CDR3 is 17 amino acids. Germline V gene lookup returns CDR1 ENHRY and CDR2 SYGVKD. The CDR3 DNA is TGTGCCATCAGTGAGGAGGCAGGTAGCGGGAGAACAGATACGCAGTATTTT. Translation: CAISEEAGSGRTDTQYF.

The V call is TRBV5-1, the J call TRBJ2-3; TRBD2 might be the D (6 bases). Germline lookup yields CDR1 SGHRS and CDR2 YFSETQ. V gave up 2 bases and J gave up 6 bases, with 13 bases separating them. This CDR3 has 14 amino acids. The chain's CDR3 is CASSFETRSDTQYF. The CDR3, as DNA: TGCGCCAGCAGCTTTGAGACTAGATCGGATACGCAGTATTTT.

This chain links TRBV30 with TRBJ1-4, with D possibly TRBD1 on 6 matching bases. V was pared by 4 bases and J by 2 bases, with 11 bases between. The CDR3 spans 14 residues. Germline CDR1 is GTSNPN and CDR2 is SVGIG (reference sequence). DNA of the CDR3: TGTGCCTGGAAGAGGGGGACGACTAATGAAAAACTGTTTTTT. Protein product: CAWKRGTTNEKLFF. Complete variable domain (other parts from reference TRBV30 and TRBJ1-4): SQTIHQWPATLVQPVGSPLSLECTVEGTSNPNLYWYRQAAGRGLQLLFYSVGIGQISSEVPQNLSASRPQDRQFILSSKKLLLSDSGFYLCAWKRGTTNEKLFFGSGTQLSVL.